This paragraph covers one T cell receptor (beta chain) sequence. cDNA serving as the sequencing template came from extracted, reverse transcribed RNA. Produced via immunoSEQ multiplex PCR; TCRdb's table is partial and in-frame only. The sample holds 150,000 or so clones, 85% to 90% seen once. Treatment: oral pan-JAK inhibitor, 5-10 mg twice daily. Sampling of alopecia areata patients yielded lesional scalp punch biopsies as well as peripheral blood. The record originates from a study of CD8+ T cells in alopecia areata. The germline V and J ends were trimmed by 7 bases and 6 bases, with 19 bases remaining between them. Germline values: CDR1 SGHTA, CDR2 FQGNSA. There are 15 residues in the CDR3.

The sample was CD8+ T cells sorted from blood, taken at week 4, from a patient treated with tofacitinib. The chain carries TRBV7-2 and TRBJ2-4; maybe TRBD1 (6 bases). The source of this sequence is a human donor with alopecia areata. The CDR3 reads CASTFEGVWPNIQYF. DNA of the CDR3: TGTGCCAGCACTTTCGAGGGGGTTTGGCCAAACATTCAGTACTTC.